This T cell receptor (beta chain) was documented in a study of technical replicates of blood from a handful of donors. The CDR3 runs to 16 residues. CDR1 and CDR2 from the germline V gene are SGDLS and YYNGEE. V dropped 4 bases and J dropped 5 bases, with 19 bases sitting between them. The table came from immunoSEQ multiplex PCR; TCRdb's copy has only in-frame clones and leaves some out. The sample has 55,000 to 65,000 clones, 85% to 95% seen once. Sequenced input: PBMCs. The chain has TRBV9 and TRBJ2-1, with a possible D match to TRBD1 (6 bases). This receptor was obtained from a human donor in good health. Some clones in this sample may be carry-over from other donors' samples. CDR3 sequence (DNA): TGTGCCAGCAGCCCTCAGACAGGACGAAAGGACAATGAGCAGTTCTTC. It specifies CASSPQTGRKDNEQFF.